The sequence of this T cell receptor (beta chain) was determined in a study of technical replicates of blood from a handful of donors. Using immunoSEQ multiplex PCR, the repertoire was profiled, and TCRdb retains in-frame clones only, with some absent. Among about 100,000 clones, roughly 96% were seen once, and the ten largest hold approximately 0.33%. Germline CDR1 is MGHRA and CDR2 is YSYEKL. The CDR3 is made up of 15 amino acids. Germline trimming cut 3 bases from V and 2 bases from J; bases unmatched to any gene: 5. The sample consisted of T cells isolated from PBMCs. The TCR originated in a human donor in good health. The rearrangement links TRBV4-1 to TRBJ1-1, with TRBD1 identical over 8 bases. DNA of the CDR3: TGCGCCAGCAGCCAGTCCCAGGGGGCTAACACTGAAGCTTTCTTT. Translation gives CASSQSQGANTEAFF.